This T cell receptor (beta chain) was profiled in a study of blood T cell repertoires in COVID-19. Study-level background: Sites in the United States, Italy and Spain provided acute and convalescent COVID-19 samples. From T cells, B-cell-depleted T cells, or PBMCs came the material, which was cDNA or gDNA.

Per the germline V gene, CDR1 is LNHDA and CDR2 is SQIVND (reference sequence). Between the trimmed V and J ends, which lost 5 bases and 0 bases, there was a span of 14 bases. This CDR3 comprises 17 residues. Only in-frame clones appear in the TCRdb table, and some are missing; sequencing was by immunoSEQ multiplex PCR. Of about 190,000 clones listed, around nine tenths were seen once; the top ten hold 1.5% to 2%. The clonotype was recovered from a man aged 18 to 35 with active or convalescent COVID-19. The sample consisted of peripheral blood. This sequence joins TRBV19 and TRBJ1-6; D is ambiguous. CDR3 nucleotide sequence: TGTGCCAGTAGTCAACCTCCACAGAGCTCCTATAATTCACCCCTCCACTTT. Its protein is CASSQPPQSSYNSPLHF. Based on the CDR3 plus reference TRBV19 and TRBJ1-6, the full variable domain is DGGITQSPKYLFRKEGQNVTLSCEQNLNHDAMYWYRQDPGQGLRLIYYSQIVNDFQKGDIAEGYSVSREKKESFPLTVTSAQKNPTAFYLCASSQPPQSSYNSPLHFGNGTRLTVT.